The 12 T cell receptor beta chains in this list originate from one sample, sequenced in a study of blood T cell repertoires in COVID-19. Method: immunoSEQ multiplex PCR; TCRdb's copy keeps in-frame clones and lacks some. Counted here are under 150,000 clones, around 80% occurring once; the ten biggest clones make up more than 5%. The sequenced sample was peripheral blood. The source of these receptors is a man older than 75 with active or convalescent COVID-19.

This chain joins TRBV7-9 and TRBJ1-2; D might be TRBD1 (6 bases). The V and J ends lost 3 bases and 8 bases respectively, with 16 bases between them. The CDR3 contains 14 residues. Germline V lookup: CDR1 SEHNR, CDR2 FQNEAQ (reference sequence). In nucleotides, the CDR3 is TGTGCCAGCAGCTTGCAGGGGAGGGAGAACGGCTACACCTTC. This gives the protein CASSLQGRENGYTF.

The V call is TRBV6-2 or TRBV6-3, the J call TRBJ1-5; 7 bases map to TRBD1. CDR1 is MNHEY and CDR2 is SVGEGT in the germline V gene. Germline trimming cut 2 bases from V and 3 bases from J; bases unmatched to any gene: 7. The CDR3 has 16 residues. The CDR3 here is CASSYGTEMYNQPQHF. CDR3 nucleotide sequence: TGTGCCAGCAGTTACGGGACAGAGATGTACAATCAGCCCCAGCATTTT.

The DNA of the CDR3 is TGTGCCAGCAGCCGGGAGGGGGCGAGGGGCTACACCTTC. The encoded protein is CASSREGARGYTF. The V and J genes are TRBV7-9 and TRBJ1-2; TRBD1 aligns across 7 bases. This CDR3 has 13 amino acids. Losses at the gene ends were 5 bases for V and 8 bases for J; bases not matched to a gene: 8. CDR1 SEHNR and CDR2 FQNEAQ come from the germline V gene (reference sequence).

The V call is TRBV14, the J call TRBJ2-1; TRBD2 matches 11 bases. The CDR3 loop spans 13 amino acids. Trimming at V came to 3 bases and at J to 11 bases, leaving 3 bases not matched to a gene. In germline, CDR1 is SGHDN, CDR2 FVKESK. The chain's CDR3 is CASSQTSGVKQFF. CDR3 DNA sequence: TGTGCCAGCAGCCAGACTAGCGGGGTTAAGCAGTTCTTC.

This chain joins TRBV24-1 and TRBJ1-2; D is possibly TRBD1 (5 bases). Trimming took 2 bases from V and 4 from J, leaving 10 bases between them. CDR1 KGHDR and CDR2 SFDVKD come from the germline V gene. The CDR3 extends over 14 amino acids. CDR3 sequence: CATSDSGFGYGYTF. Here the CDR3 DNA reads TGTGCCACCAGTGATTCAGGGTTTGGCTATGGCTACACCTTC.

V is TRBV16 and J is TRBJ2-7, with 10 bases that match TRBD2. The CDR3 sequence is 15 residues long. In germline, CDR1 is KGHSY, CDR2 FQNENV. V trimming: 4 bases; J trimming: 5 bases; junction bases outside the gene matches: 8. In DNA, the CDR3 is TGTGCCAGCAGCCGCATCACTAGCGGGGCCCACGAGCAGTACTTC. Translation: CASSRITSGAHEQYF.

The gene calls are TRBV12-5 and TRBJ1-4; D is uncertain. The germline V and J ends were trimmed by 5 bases and 5 bases, with 6 bases remaining between them. The CDR3 sequence is 12 residues long. CDR1 LGHNT and CDR2 FRNRAP come from the germline V gene. Here the CDR3 reads CASGILNEKLFF. DNA for the CDR3: TGTGCTAGTGGTATCCTAAATGAAAAACTGTTTTTT.

The chain joins TRBV9 to TRBJ1-1; perhaps TRBD1 as D (5 bases). Germline loops: CDR1 SGDLS, CDR2 YYNGEE. The CDR3 consists of 15 residues. V lost 4 bases and J 1 base, leaving 14 bases between the germline ends. CDR3 sequence reads: CASSPWEGPNTEAFF. In nucleotides, the CDR3 is TGTGCCAGCAGCCCCTGGGAGGGACCGAACACTGAAGCTTTCTTT.

The V call is TRBV15, the J call TRBJ1-2; the D gene is possibly TRBD1 (5 bases). The V gene's germline CDR1 is LNHNV and CDR2 YYDKDF (reference sequence). The CDR3 spans 14 residues. V lost 5 bases to trimming and J lost 1 base, with 11 bases between them. The CDR3 DNA is TGTGCCACCAGCGGAGGGGCCGATAACTATGGCTACACCTTC. Protein sequence: CATSGGADNYGYTF.

The V call is TRBV5-4, the J call TRBJ1-2; D unclear. Between the trimmed V and J ends, which lost 4 bases and 4 bases, there was a span of 14 bases. This CDR3 spans 14 amino acids. CDR1 and CDR2 from the germline V gene are SGHNT and YYREEE (reference sequence). For the CDR3, the DNA is TGTGCCAGCAGCAAGGGCATGGAGGGCTATGGCTACACCTTC. The encoded protein is CASSKGMEGYGYTF. Full variable domain (missing parts from reference TRBV5-4 and TRBJ1-2): ETGVTQSPTHLIKTRGQQVTLRCSSQSGHNTVSWYQQALGQGPQFIFQYYREEENGRGNFPPRFSGLQFPNYSSELNVNALELDDSALYLCASSKGMEGYGYTFGSGTRLTVV.

The rearrangement uses TRBV2 and TRBJ1-5; D call uncertain. V lost 2 bases and J lost 3, with 11 bases in between. The CDR3 length is 15 residues. Germline assignment: CDR1 SNHLY and CDR2 FYNNEI. CDR3 DNA sequence: TGTGCCAGCAGTGAACTTCCCAGGCTCAATCAGCCCCAGCATTTT. Translation gives CASSELPRLNQPQHF.

The chain uses TRBV28 and TRBJ1-1; D gene ambiguous. The CDR3 length is 12 residues. Germline V lookup: CDR1 MDHEN, CDR2 SYDVKM. V lost 5 bases to trimming and J lost 4 bases, with 8 bases between them. CDR3 protein: CASSVSGTEAFF. DNA of the CDR3: TGTGCCAGCAGTGTAAGCGGCACTGAAGCTTTCTTT.